The sequence of this TCR beta chain was determined in a study of Graves' ophthalmopathy and Graves' hyperthyroidism. Study-level information: The authors defined stable hyperthyroidism as no ophthalmopathy within 18 months of follow-up. Findings of the study overall: Blood samples also showed most expanded thyroid clonotypes exceeding 0.001 frequency. Ophthalmopathy progression predictions by the model showed about 72% specificity and about 68% sensitivity.

This clonotype occurred a few times. As yet, its antigen is unknown. Participants with hyperthyroidism, aged 18 to 65, were newly diagnosed with under 2 months' duration. Trimming took off 5 bases at V and 2 bases at J, with 10 bases between the two ends. The CDR3 extends over 15 amino acids. CDR1 and CDR2 from the germline V gene are SGHVS and FQNEAQ. Amplifying from RNA transcripts, the study obtained TCR beta CDR3 regions. Second-round multiplex PCR came after first-round RT-PCR with HTBI primers. TCRdb fed the multiplex PCR reads into MiXCR, producing one record per CDR3 protein. Counted here are around 1.1 million distinct CDR3 sequences, less than 45% occurring once; the ten biggest clones make up over 8.5%.

Sequenced: peripheral blood or thyroid tissue (not recorded which). This sequence was found in an adult man with Graves' hyperthyroidism. The V gene is TRBV7-8, the J gene TRBJ2-6; D gene uncertain. As DNA, the CDR3 is TGTGCCAGCAGCCCCAAGGTGACTGGGGCCAACGTCCTGACTTTC. This encodes CASSPKVTGANVLTF. Using reference TRBV7-8 and TRBJ2-6 for the parts outside the CDR3, the full variable domain is GAGVSQSPRYKVAKRGQDVALRCDPISGHVSLFWYQQALGQGPEFLTYFQNEAQLDKSGLPSDRFFAERPEGSVSTLKIQRTQQEDSAVYLCASSPKVTGANVLTFGAGSRLTVL.